These 2 T cell receptor beta chains were sequenced from one sample in a study of T cell repertoires in cytomegalovirus infection. TCRdb processed the reads anew with MiXCR; each CDR3 protein has one entry. Among 200,000 to 300,000 distinct CDR3 sequences, 9.1% were seen once, and the ten largest hold roughly 16%. The sample comprised PBMCs. Receptor source: a human donor in good health (CMV status not recorded). Some clones in this sample may be carry-over from other donors' samples.

This clonotype was seen only a few times. The chain combines TRBV28 with TRBJ1-5; D is undetermined. V lost 7 bases and J 5 bases, leaving 21 bases between the germline ends. The CDR3 is 16 residues long. Germline-derived CDR1 and CDR2 are MDHEN and SYDVKM. The DNA of the CDR3 is TGTGCCAGCACCGCTCGAGGGAGGGCGGCGCATCAGCCCCAGCATTTT. It codes for CASTARGRAAHQPQHF.

This clonotype was found many times. V usage is TRBV6-1 and J usage is TRBJ1-6; tentatively, D is TRBD1 (5 bases). This CDR3 region has 14 residues. Per germline, CDR1 MNHNS and CDR2 SASEGT. Trimming shortened V by 5 bases and J by 7 bases, and 12 bases separated the two germline ends. The CDR3: CASSPDRPNSPLHF. The CDR3 bases are TGTGCCAGCAGTCCCGACAGACCAAATTCACCCCTCCACTTT.